The next 31 T cell receptor beta chains were all read from a single sample in a study of read filtering for tumor transcriptome and immune sequencing. The library was built from approximately 400 ng RNA with molecular barcoded adaptors for alpha/delta and beta/gamma chains. MiXCR, applied by TCRdb to the reads, yields one record per CDR3 protein. The table lists around 23,000 distinct CDR3 sequences, 20% to 25% of them singletons. Sequenced input: a population of CD138-negative cells sorted from bone marrow. The receptors were sampled from a donor at least 40 years old with multiple myeloma.

In this sample, this clonotype turned up many times. The V call is TRBV24-1, the J call TRBJ2-2; 8 bases map to TRBD1. The CDR3 covers 16 residues. J lost 5 bases, V lost 3 bases, and 7 bases had no gene match. Germline values: CDR1 KGHDR, CDR2 SFDVKD. CDR3 DNA: TGTGCCACCAGTGATCCCGGGACAGGAACGACCGGGGAGCTGTTTTTT. The encoded protein is CATSDPGTGTTGELFF.

Of note for this clonotype: Relative to the germline gene, one junction end is altered; a read error may explain this. This chain joins TRBV2 and TRBJ2-5, with D uncertain. From germline, CDR1 is SNHLY and CDR2 FYNNEI. CDR3 length: 14 residues. In DNA form, the CDR3 reads TGTGCCAGCAAGGAGAGGTTGAATCACGAGACCCGGTACTTC. Translating gives CASKERLNHETRYF.

This clonotype has a count of ten or more. The genes are TRBV2 and TRBJ2-1, with 13 bases identical to TRBD2. Germline assignment: CDR1 SNHLY and CDR2 FYNNEI. V shed 2 bases, J shed 10 bases, and the junction held 8 bases outside the gene matches. CDR3 size: 16 residues. This chain's CDR3 is CASSERTSGGRNEQFF. The DNA of the CDR3 is TGTGCCAGCAGTGAACGGACTAGCGGGGGCAGGAACGAGCAGTTCTTC.

This clonotype was seen only once. This could be a read error, since a much larger clone is one nucleotide away. This chain joins TRBV3-1 and TRBJ2-5; D is unresolved. The germline V gene has CDR1 LGHDT and CDR2 YNNKEL (reference sequence). The CDR3 is 15 amino acids. CDR3 bases: TGTGCCAGCAGCCATTCAGCGCCAAGTCAAGGGACCCAGTACTTC. Its translation is CASSHSAPSQGTQYF.

This clonotype was seen repeatedly, ten times or more. The V call is TRBV7-2, the J call TRBJ2-1, with TRBD2 matching over 8 bases. The CDR3 extends over 15 amino acids. The trim removed 5 bases at V and 2 bases at J, leaving 5 bases unmatched. The germline CDR1 and CDR2 sequences are SGHTA and FQGNSA. For the CDR3, the DNA is TGTGCCAGCAGCCTAAGCGGGGGCGCCTACAATGAGCAGTTCTTC. Its protein is CASSLSGGAYNEQFF. Full variable domain (missing parts from reference TRBV7-2 and TRBJ2-1): GAGVSQSPSNKVTEKGKDVELRCDPISGHTALYWYRQSLGQGLEFLIYFQGNSAPDKSGLPSDRFSAERTGGSVSTLTIQRTQQEDSAVYLCASSLSGGAYNEQFFGPGTRLTVL.

This clonotype was seen a single time. The chain uses TRBV20-1 and TRBJ1-2; no reliable D call. CDR1 is DFQATT, CDR2 SNEGSKA, per germline (reference sequence). Trimming shortened V by 0 bases and J by 6 bases, and 20 bases separated the two germline ends. The CDR3 totals 16 residues. CDR3 protein: CSAREEGEWGWDGYTF. The CDR3 coding sequence is TGCAGTGCTAGAGAGGAAGGAGAGTGGGGATGGGATGGCTACACCTTC.

This chain uses TRBV20-1 with TRBJ1-6; tentatively, D is TRBD1 (5 bases). The CDR3 sequence is 16 residues long. Germline V gene sequence: CDR1 DFQATT, CDR2 SNEGSKA (reference sequence). Trimming removed 6 bases at V and 0 bases at J, with 15 bases between. This chain's CDR3 is CSATGAASSYNSPLHF. CDR3 in DNA: TGCAGTGCAACCGGGGCTGCAAGCTCCTATAATTCACCCCTCCACTTT.

This clonotype was seen just once. This chain links TRBV20-1 with TRBJ2-1; D is tentatively TRBD1 or TRBD2 (6 bases each). Looked up from germline, CDR1 is DFQATT and CDR2 is SNEGSKA (reference sequence). The CDR3 is made up of 15 amino acids. Trimming took off 5 bases at V and 4 bases at J, with 18 bases between the two ends. The CDR3 coding sequence is TGCAGTGCTCATCTGAGGGGGGCGGGGTACAATGAGCAGTTCTTC. Translation gives CSAHLRGAGYNEQFF.

The table lists this clonotype with many counts. This chain links TRBV7-2 with TRBJ2-3, with D possibly being TRBD2 (5 bases). The germline gives CDR1 SGHTA, CDR2 FQGNSA. The CDR3 is 15 residues long. V lost 5 bases and J 2 bases, leaving 14 bases between the germline ends. CDR3 loop: CASSRGGQVTDTQYF. In nucleotides, the CDR3 is TGTGCCAGCAGCCGAGGCGGGCAGGTCACAGATACGCAGTATTTT.

This clonotype was recorded many times. This chain links TRBV28 with TRBJ1-2; tentatively, D is TRBD1 (6 bases). The CDR3 has 14 residues. V was pared by 7 bases and J by 2 bases, with 14 bases between. CDR1 MDHEN and CDR2 SYDVKM come from the germline V gene. The CDR3 sequence: CASMISGQNYGYTF. CDR3 nucleotide sequence: TGTGCCAGCATGATTTCAGGACAGAACTATGGCTACACCTTC.

The CDR3 spells CSAGRVTQYF. CDR3 DNA sequence: TGCAGTGCGGGACGGGTTACGCAGTATTTT. The chain recombines TRBV20-1 with TRBJ2-3; D could derive from TRBD1 or TRBD2 (5 bases each). Germline assignment: CDR1 DFQATT and CDR2 SNEGSKA (reference sequence). This CDR3 comprises 10 residues. Trimming cost V 6 bases and J 8 bases, with 9 bases left between them.

This clonotype was detected only a few times. The genes are TRBV4-1 and TRBJ1-5, with 11 nucleotides matching TRBD1. Losses at the gene ends were 1 base for V and 4 bases for J; bases not matched to a gene: 3. The CDR3 length is 16 residues. Germline V CDR1 and CDR2: MGHRA, YSYEKL. Here the CDR3 reads CASSQVRDRGNQPQHF. The CDR3 DNA follows: TGCGCCAGCAGCCAAGTAAGGGACAGGGGGAATCAGCCCCAGCATTTT.

This clonotype has ten or more counts. The chain employs TRBV20-1 and TRBJ2-5; D is ambiguous. This CDR3 has 13 residues. V dropped 0 bases and J dropped 3 bases, with 8 bases sitting between them. Germline CDR1 reads DFQATT; CDR2 reads SNEGSKA (reference sequence). DNA of the CDR3: TGCAGTGCTAGAGATTATTCAGAAGAGACCCAGTACTTC. Protein product: CSARDYSEETQYF.

Concerning this clonotype itself: One base away lies a much larger clone, so this may be a sequencing read error. The rearrangement uses TRBV11-2 and TRBJ2-1; D ambiguous. Germline V gives CDR1 SGHAT, CDR2 FQNNGV. The CDR3 has 15 residues. The CDR3 region is CASSLALSSNNEQFF. CDR3 nucleotides: TGTGCCAGCAGCTTAGCGCTTAGCTCCAACAATGAGCAGTTCTTC.

This clonotype turned up a few times. This chain links TRBV11-2 with TRBJ2-3; no definite D call. The V gene's germline CDR1 is SGHAT and CDR2 FQNNGV. V was shortened by 3 bases and J by 4 bases, with 2 bases between the two germline ends. The CDR3 has 11 amino acids. CDR3 sequence reads: CASSFADTQYF. The CDR3 DNA sequence: TGTGCCAGCAGCTTCGCAGATACGCAGTATTTT. The full variable domain, with the rest looked up from reference TRBV11-2 and TRBJ2-3, is EAGVAQSPRYKIIEKRQSVAFWCNPISGHATLYWYQQILGQGPKLLIQFQNNGVVDDSQLPKDRFSAERLKGVDSTLKIQPAKLEDSAVYLCASSFADTQYFGPGTRLTVL.

The sample holds many counts of this clonotype. The V and J genes are TRBV20-1 and TRBJ2-3; 7 nucleotides agree with TRBD2. Germline assignment: CDR1 DFQATT and CDR2 SNEGSKA (reference sequence). Trimming at V came to 5 bases and at J to 5 bases, leaving 7 bases not matched to a gene. The CDR3 runs 13 residues. The CDR3 DNA follows: TGCAGTGCTCCCGGGACTACGGGAGATACGCAGTATTTT. Encoded protein: CSAPGTTGDTQYF.

This clonotype was seen more than once but under ten times. The rearrangement joins TRBV5-4 to TRBJ1-5; 12 bases align to TRBD1. Trimming cost V 4 bases and J 6 bases; bases outside gene matches: 5. Germline loops: CDR1 SGHNT, CDR2 YYREEE (reference sequence). The CDR3 totals 15 residues. CDR3 residues: CASSTGTGGGQPQHF. The CDR3 coding sequence is TGTGCCAGCAGCACCGGGACAGGGGGCGGTCAGCCCCAGCATTTT.

This clonotype turned up a few times. CDR3 protein: CASSLSRGARYEQYF. The CDR3 bases are TGTGCCAGCAGTTTATCGCGGGGGGCCCGGTACGAGCAGTACTTC. The chain carries TRBV27 and TRBJ2-7, with 8 bases aligning to TRBD2. In germline, CDR1 is MNHEY, CDR2 SMNVEV (reference sequence). Trimming at V came to 0 bases and at J to 4 bases, leaving 5 bases not matched to a gene. This CDR3 is built from 15 residues.

This clonotype was detected many times. The chain uses TRBV20-1 and TRBJ1-5; no clear D gene. The CDR3 covers 13 residues. Germline loops: CDR1 DFQATT, CDR2 SNEGSKA (reference sequence). With 5 bases removed from V and 2 bases from J, the gap between germline ends came to 10 bases. CDR3 amino acids: CSAGGKGNQPQHF. For the CDR3, the DNA is TGCAGTGCTGGAGGGAAGGGCAATCAGCCCCAGCATTTT.

In regard to this clonotype: A much larger clone lies one base from this, so it may be a read error. The chain is built from TRBV7-2 and TRBJ2-5; TRBD1 aligns across 7 bases. This CDR3 spans 19 amino acids. Per germline, CDR1 SGHTA and CDR2 FQGNSA. The CDR3 sequence is CASSPLSVGGAYPREAQYF. CDR3 nucleotides: TGTGCCAGCAGCCCCCTGAGTGTAGGGGGCGCTTATCCCAGAGAGGCCCAGTACTTC.

This clonotype was recorded once. A much larger clone sits a single nucleotide away, making a read error possible. This chain joins TRBV20-1 and TRBJ1-1; D is perhaps TRBD1 (6 bases). The CDR3 spans 17 residues. The V end lost 4 bases, the J end lost 0 bases, and 21 bases lay between the germline ends. Germline V gene sequence: CDR1 DFQATT, CDR2 SNEGSKA (reference sequence). The CDR3 loop reads CSAIDSGGRKMNTEAFF. The CDR3 nucleotides are TGCAGTGCTATAGATTCTGGGGGCCGTAAAATGAACACTGAAGCTTTCTTT.

This clonotype was seen many times. The CDR3 nucleotides are TGTGCCAGCAGCCCATCGGACAGGGTTGGCTACGAGCAGTACTTC. Translated, it gives CASSPSDRVGYEQYF. The chain uses TRBV3-1 and TRBJ2-7; 8 nucleotides align to TRBD1. This CDR3 comprises 15 residues. V lost 4 bases and J lost 3; bases outside the gene matches: 8. The germline V gene encodes CDR1 LGHDT and CDR2 YNNKEL (reference sequence).

A single count supports this clonotype. This may come from a read error, since a much larger clone is one base off. The V and J genes are TRBV11-2 and TRBJ2-5, with D perhaps TRBD1 (5 bases). Trimming took 4 bases from V and 0 from J, leaving 15 bases between them. Looked up from germline, CDR1 is SGHAT and CDR2 is FQNNGV. The CDR3 is 16 residues long. The CDR3 DNA follows: TGTGCCAGCAGCTCAGGGTCCAGGGCGTACCAAGAGACCCAGTACTTC. It translates to CASSSGSRAYQETQYF.

The sample holds many counts of this clonotype. The chain links TRBV5-1 to TRBJ1-1; D unclear. The CDR3 is 14 residues long. Looked up from germline, CDR1 is SGHRS and CDR2 is YFSETQ. Between the trimmed V and J ends, which lost 3 bases and 7 bases, there was a span of 16 bases. The CDR3 DNA follows: TGCGCCAGCAGCTCCTGGACTGGGAAGAGTGAAGCTTTCTTT. It translates to CASSSWTGKSEAFF. Together with reference TRBV5-1 and TRBJ1-1, the CDR3 gives the full variable domain: KAGVTQTPRYLIKTRGQQVTLSCSPISGHRSVSWYQQTPGQGLQFLFEYFSETQRNKGNFPGRFSGRQFSNSRSEMNVSTLELGDSALYLCASSSWTGKSEAFFGQGTRLTVV.

As to this clonotype: No conserved phenylalanine or tryptophan ends this CDR3, so it is likely a read error. The chain couples TRBV20-1 to TRBJ1-1, with D unresolved. Trimming left V 6 bases short and J 1 base short, with 12 bases between. The CDR3 extends over 13 amino acids. In germline, CDR1 is DFQATT, CDR2 SNEGSKA (reference sequence). The CDR3 DNA reads TGCAGTGCCAAGGTACATACGAACACTGAAGCTTTCATT. Protein: CSAKVHTNTEAFI.

The chain recombines TRBV11-2 with TRBJ2-1; tentative D call: TRBD2 (7 bases). There are 12 residues in the CDR3. V was shortened by 5 bases and J by 15 bases, with 17 bases between the two germline ends. Germline CDR1 SGHAT, CDR2 FQNNGV. CDR3 coding DNA: TGTGCCAGCAGCCCAGCCCGGGGGGCCGCGTTCTTC. Its protein is CASSPARGAAFF.

This clonotype was found many times. This rearrangement joins TRBV11-3 to TRBJ2-2; D is tentatively TRBD1 or TRBD2 (5 bases each). There are 12 residues in the CDR3. From germline, CDR1 is SGHNT and CDR2 YENEEA. V was shortened by 5 bases and J by 7 bases, with 8 bases between the two germline ends. The CDR3 loop is CASSPGSGELFF. The CDR3 DNA reads TGTGCCAGCAGCCCAGGGAGCGGGGAGCTGTTTTTT.

By sample share, this clonotype is medium-sized. The rearrangement uses TRBV7-2 and TRBJ2-1, with D uncertain. V lost 5 bases and J lost 6, with 17 bases in between. Germline V gene sequence: CDR1 SGHTA, CDR2 FQGNSA. This CDR3 has 15 amino acids. The CDR3 loop reads CASSPPGKTLNEQFF. The CDR3 DNA sequence: TGTGCCAGCAGCCCCCCGGGCAAGACCCTCAATGAGCAGTTCTTC.

This clonotype was seen ten or more times. The chain joins TRBV12-3 or TRBV12-4 to TRBJ2-5; 7 positions agree with TRBD1. Trimming removed 6 bases from V and 4 bases from J; junction bases left unmatched: 2. The CDR3 extends over 12 amino acids. The CDR3 DNA reads as TGTGCCAGCAGGCGACAGGGAGAGACCCAGTACTTC. Protein: CASRRQGETQYF.

This clonotype was found many times. The chain joins TRBV20-1 to TRBJ2-1; 7 nucleotides align to TRBD1. Germline CDR1 reads DFQATT; CDR2 reads SNEGSKA (reference sequence). The CDR3 runs 15 residues. Germline trimming cut 1 base from V and 4 bases from J; bases unmatched to any gene: 7. CDR3 bases: TGCAGTGCTAGAGTGCGGACAGGCGCATACAATGAGCAGTTCTTC. The encoded protein is CSARVRTGAYNEQFF.

In this sample, this clonotype turned up many times. The V and J genes are TRBV20-1 and TRBJ2-3, with D uncertain. The germline CDR1 and CDR2 sequences are DFQATT and SNEGSKA (reference sequence). This CDR3 is built from 12 residues. V shed 6 bases and J shed 4 bases, with 11 bases lying between them. The CDR3 reads CSAILPPDTQYF. DNA for the CDR3: TGCAGTGCCATTCTCCCCCCAGATACGCAGTATTTT.